This entry lists 24 T cell receptor beta chains sequenced from one sample in a study of T cells after yellow fever vaccination. TCRdb independently ran MiXCR on the 5' RACE reads; one entry per CDR3 protein. This table has about 320,000 distinct CDR3 sequences, around 4.3% appearing once. Sequences were derived from PBMCs, sampled 15 days after the yellow fever booster vaccination. The receptor set was obtained from a man aged 18 to 30 who received the YFV17D yellow fever vaccine.

This clonotype showed up many times. The chain recombines TRBV9 with TRBJ1-1; D gene unclear. Germline CDR1 is SGDLS and CDR2 is YYNGEE. V was clipped by 0 bases and J by 0 bases, with 9 bases between them. The CDR3 contains 15 residues. Here the CDR3 DNA reads TGTGCCAGCAGCGTAGTGGTCGGATTGAACACTGAAGCTTTCTTT. Translation: CASSVVVGLNTEAFF.

The sample holds many counts of this clonotype. The gene calls are TRBV18 and TRBJ1-4, with D possibly being TRBD1 (5 bases). Looked up from germline, CDR1 is KGHSH and CDR2 is LQKENI. The CDR3 covers 14 residues. V gave up 3 bases and J gave up 0 bases, with 5 bases separating them. In DNA, the CDR3 is TGTGCCAGCTCACCGGGGGCAACTAATGAAAAACTGTTTTTT. The encoded protein is CASSPGATNEKLFF.

This clonotype occurred a few times. This rearrangement joins TRBV15 to TRBJ1-1; TRBD1 aligns across 11 bases. The CDR3 is made up of 12 amino acids. V was clipped by 6 bases and J by 14 bases; unmatched bases: 8. Germline V gene data show CDR1 as LNHNV and CDR2 as YYDKDF (reference sequence). The CDR3 nucleotides are TGTGCCACCAGAGAGGGGACAGGGGGAAAGTTCTTT. Encoded protein: CATREGTGGKFF.

This clonotype turned up a few times. V and J are TRBV10-3 and TRBJ1-2, with 7 bases identical to TRBD1. The CDR3 sequence is 13 residues long. After removal of 10 bases from V and 7 bases from J, the junction contained 12 bases not matched to a gene. Germline V gene data show CDR1 as ENHRY and CDR2 as SYGVKD. The CDR3 nucleotides are TGTGCCACCCGAGGACAGGCGGCGGGTGGCTACACCTTC. Its translation: CATRGQAAGGYTF.

This clonotype was observed at least ten times. The chain employs TRBV6-2 or TRBV6-3 and TRBJ2-7; D may be TRBD2 (5 bases). Germline CDR1 reads MNHEY; CDR2 reads SVGEGT. This CDR3 comprises 13 residues. V lost 2 bases and J lost 2, with 7 bases in between. The CDR3 sequence is CASSYGLPYEQYF. CDR3 DNA sequence: TGTGCCAGCAGTTACGGACTTCCCTACGAGCAGTACTTC.

In its sample, this clonotype was seen once. This chain connects TRBV14 to TRBJ2-5, with D perhaps matching TRBD2 (6 bases). Germline CDR1 reads SGHDN; CDR2 reads FVKESK. Trimming stripped 4 bases from V and 9 bases from J, with 18 bases between. The CDR3 runs 14 residues. The CDR3 spells CASSLSGVRESQYF. The CDR3 nucleotides are TGTGCCAGCAGCCTGTCGGGGGTGAGGGAGTCCCAGTACTTC.

The table lists this clonotype with many counts. The rearrangement links TRBV5-1 to TRBJ2-1; no definite D call. The CDR3 loop spans 13 amino acids. Germline-derived CDR1 and CDR2 are SGHRS and YFSETQ. The germline V and J ends were trimmed by 0 bases and 4 bases, with 5 bases remaining between them. The CDR3 here is CASSLDGYNEQFF. The CDR3 nucleotides read TGCGCCAGCAGCTTGGACGGGTACAATGAGCAGTTCTTC. The entire variable domain, with the rest obtained from reference TRBV5-1 and TRBJ2-1, is as follows: KAGVTQTPRYLIKTRGQQVTLSCSPISGHRSVSWYQQTPGQGLQFLFEYFSETQRNKGNFPGRFSGRQFSNSRSEMNVSTLELGDSALYLCASSLDGYNEQFFGPGTRLTVL.

This clonotype appeared many times. CDR3 in amino acids: CASSEPSGGQYEQYF. CDR3 DNA: TGTGCCAGCAGTGAACCCAGCGGGGGTCAGTACGAGCAGTACTTC. The chain employs TRBV6-5 and TRBJ2-7; TRBD2 agrees at 8 bases. CDR1 is MNHEY, CDR2 SVGAGI, per germline. The CDR3 loop spans 15 amino acids. The J segment lost 4 bases and the V segment lost 5 bases, leaving 10 bases of the junction unmatched.

The sample holds many counts of this clonotype. The chain combines TRBV7-2 with TRBJ1-5, with 7 bases fitting TRBD1. The junction had 4 bases not matched to a gene; V was cut back by 4 bases and J by 7 bases. Per germline, CDR1 SGHTA and CDR2 FQGNSA. The CDR3 has 13 residues. The chain's CDR3 is CASSSQGGQPQHF. The CDR3 region has the DNA TGTGCCAGCAGCTCCCAGGGGGGGCAGCCCCAGCATTTT.

The J gene is TRBJ2-7, the V gene TRBV6-2 or TRBV6-3, with 10 nucleotides matching TRBD1. This CDR3 region has 16 residues. V lost 4 bases and J lost 3; bases outside the gene matches: 9. The germline V gene encodes CDR1 MNHEY and CDR2 SVGEGT. This CDR3 reads CASSFARDRGHYEQYF. The DNA for the CDR3 is TGTGCCAGCAGTTTCGCCCGGGACAGGGGACACTACGAGCAGTACTTC.

A few counts support this clonotype. The V and J genes are TRBV7-2 and TRBJ1-2; maybe TRBD1 (6 bases). Deletions cut 5 bases from V and 5 bases from J, with 21 bases between. Germline-derived CDR1 and CDR2 are SGHTA and FQGNSA. CDR3 size: 16 residues. CDR3 residues: CASSPTTGALGYGYTF. In DNA, the CDR3 is TGTGCCAGCAGCCCGACGACAGGCGCCTTGGGGTATGGCTACACCTTC.

This clonotype was counted many times. The CDR3, as DNA: TGCAGCGTTCTGGGGTCGACGGTCGGAGCTTTCTTT. The encoded protein is CSVLGSTVGAFF. V is TRBV29-1 and J is TRBJ1-1, with no clear D. Germline V gives CDR1 SQVTM, CDR2 ANQGSEA. The CDR3 contains 12 residues. V lost 5 bases to trimming and J lost 10 bases, with 17 bases between them.

The chain uses TRBV4-3 and TRBJ2-3; tentatively, D is TRBD2 (6 bases). Germline loops: CDR1 LGHNA, CDR2 YSLEER. This CDR3 contains 15 residues. Trimming left V 5 bases short and J 6 bases short, with 18 bases between. CDR3 amino acids: CASSSTRDSWDTQYF. In nucleotides, the CDR3 is TGCGCCAGCAGCTCAACCCGGGACTCCTGGGATACGCAGTATTTT.

Ten or more counts support this clonotype. CDR3 protein: CASSQGASSYEQYV. The CDR3 DNA is TGCGCCAGCAGCCAAGGGGCCAGCTCCTACGAGCAGTACGTC. The chain carries TRBV4-3 and TRBJ2-7; D is unclear. V dropped 1 base and J dropped 0 bases, with 7 bases sitting between them. Germline CDR1 reads LGHNA; CDR2 reads YSLEER. The CDR3 spans 14 residues.

This clonotype occurred a few times. The chain uses TRBV4-3 and TRBJ1-2; D is unclear. The germline gives CDR1 LGHNA, CDR2 YSLEER. The CDR3 loop spans 13 amino acids. V lost 0 bases to trimming and J lost 2 bases, with 4 bases between them. The chain's CDR3 is CASSQEYNYGYTF. CDR3 coding DNA: TGCGCCAGCAGCCAAGAGTACAACTATGGCTACACCTTC.

V is TRBV5-1 and J is TRBJ1-2, with 9 nucleotides matching TRBD1. The V segment lost 4 bases and the J segment 7 bases; nucleotides outside the gene matches: 8. This CDR3 spans 14 amino acids. Germline CDR1 and CDR2: SGHRS and YFSETQ. This chain's CDR3 is CASSVGQGHGGYTF. In DNA, the CDR3 is TGCGCCAGCAGCGTGGGACAGGGTCACGGTGGCTACACCTTC.

The chain recombines TRBV21-1 with TRBJ1-4. TRBV21-1 is described as a pseudogene. CDR3 length: 17 residues. The CDR3 nucleotides read TGTGCCAGCAACCCATCCGCTTATAGAGCAACTAATGAAAAACTGTTTTTT. This encodes CASNPSAYRATNEKLFF.

This clonotype was recorded at least ten times. The CDR3 sequence: CASSYSGLAGVYNEQFF. The CDR3 DNA is TGTGCCAGCAGTTACTCGGGACTAGCGGGGGTCTACAATGAGCAGTTCTTC. This chain links TRBV6-6 with TRBJ2-1, with 14 bases aligning to TRBD2. The CDR3 totals 17 residues. From germline, CDR1 is MNHNY and CDR2 SVGAGI (reference sequence). Unmatched junction bases numbered 1, after V lost 0 bases and J lost 3 bases.

The chain uses TRBV27 and TRBJ1-5, with D tentatively TRBD1 (6 bases). CDR1 MNHEY and CDR2 SMNVEV come from the germline V gene (reference sequence). Trimming removed 6 bases from V and 10 bases from J, with 16 bases in between. The CDR3 has 13 residues. The CDR3 DNA follows: TGTGCCAGCAGACCTCCACAGGGCGGCCCCCAGCATTTT. Translating gives CASRPPQGGPQHF.

The chain recombines TRBV18 with TRBJ2-7; D might be TRBD1 or TRBD2, each matching 5 bases. V lost 6 bases and J 0 bases, leaving 15 bases between the germline ends. The CDR3 totals 15 residues. Germline V gene lookup returns CDR1 KGHSH and CDR2 LQKENI. CDR3 bases: TGTGCCAGCTCGCCTTTTGAGGGGAGCTCCTACGAGCAGTACTTC. As protein: CASSPFEGSSYEQYF.

In this sample, this clonotype turned up a few times. V gene TRBV3-1 combines with J gene TRBJ2-7; no definite D call. CDR1 LGHDT and CDR2 YNNKEL come from the germline V gene (reference sequence). The CDR3 is made up of 12 amino acids. Deletions cut 0 bases from V and 6 bases from J, with 6 bases between. CDR3 in DNA: TGTGCCAGCAGCCAAGATATTCGCGAGCAGTACTTC. Translation gives CASSQDIREQYF.

The chain employs TRBV10-3 and TRBJ2-3; 10 nucleotides line up with TRBD2. Germline V gene data show CDR1 as ENHRY and CDR2 as SYGVKD. The CDR3 runs 17 residues. Trimming cost V 0 bases and J 3 bases; bases outside gene matches: 6. The CDR3 bases are TGTGCCATCAGTGAGTCGCGAGGACTAGCGGAAACAGATACGCAGTATTTT. Translating gives CAISESRGLAETDTQYF.

This clonotype was counted ten times or more. This chain links TRBV7-3 with TRBJ1-2; D unresolved. V was cut by 2 bases and J by 7 bases, with 23 bases left in between. The CDR3 is 17 residues long. The germline V gene has CDR1 SGHTA and CDR2 FQGTGA. Here the CDR3 DNA reads TGTGCCAGCAGCTTATCAGAAGGCCGGGGATTAGACGTTGGCTACACCTTC. It codes for CASSLSEGRGLDVGYTF.

V gene TRBV5-6 combines with J gene TRBJ2-5, with TRBD1 identical over 8 bases. Germline-derived CDR1 and CDR2 are SGHDT and YYEEEE. Trimming took 3 bases from V and 4 from J; bases not matched to a gene: 8. There are 15 residues in the CDR3. DNA of the CDR3: TGTGCCAGCAGCTCAAGATCAGGGGGCCTAGAGACCCAGTACTTC. Translated, it gives CASSSRSGGLETQYF. Together with reference TRBV5-6 and TRBJ2-5, the CDR3 gives the full variable domain: DAGVTQSPTHLIKTRGQQVTLRCSPKSGHDTVSWYQQALGQGPQFIFQYYEEEERQRGNFPDRFSGHQFPNYSSELNVNALLLGDSALYLCASSSRSGGLETQYFGPGTRLLVL.